Listed below are T cell receptor beta chains from one sample, sequenced in a study of T-cell memory formation after mild COVID-19. Each CDR3 protein is one row after TCRdb ran MiXCR on the 5' RACE reads. The sample carries tens of thousands of distinct CDR3 sequences, 10% to 15% recorded once. Material: PBMCs or a T cell subset sorted from them (not recorded which). All receptors derive from a man aged 18-30 years who had mild COVID-19 (a few samples of this study predate the infection). Cell type and time point are not known. CDR3s include the opening cysteine and the closing phenylalanine or tryptophan. A clone size is listed for some rows: how often the clone was seen (once, few, many), or a class if it is expanded.

v_gene,j_gene,abundance,CDR3aa
TRBV5-4,TRBJ2-3,few,CASSSTMGADTQYF
TRBV7-3,TRBJ2-1,many,CASSPSLAGVAGEQFF
TRBV11-3,TRBJ2-2,few,CASSLRGLDHGELFF
TRBV7-3,TRBJ2-3,NA,CASSQWGLQDQDTQYF
TRBV7-2,TRBJ1-4,few,CASSSSTGYDEKLFF
TRBV7-2,TRBJ2-3,few,CASSPPPQDTQYF
TRBV2,TRBJ1-6,NA,CASRGQGGRTPLHF
TRBV6-5,TRBJ1-2,NA,CASTDPGQFYGYTF
TRBV7-2,TRBJ1-2,NA,CASSLAFRGEDGYTF
TRBV5-4,TRBJ2-5,few,CASSLGQEETQYF
TRBV27,TRBJ2-6,few,CASSLGGSAVSGANVLTF
TRBV7-2,TRBJ2-3,NA,CASSLALQGADTQYF
TRBV11-2,TRBJ1-1,few,CASSLGWGVEAFF
TRBV9,TRBJ1-5,NA,CASSSGWGRDQPQHF
TRBV12-5,TRBJ2-5,few,CASGWQGATETQYF
TRBV6-2/TRBV6-3,TRBJ2-3,many,CASRKFTGDRTQYF